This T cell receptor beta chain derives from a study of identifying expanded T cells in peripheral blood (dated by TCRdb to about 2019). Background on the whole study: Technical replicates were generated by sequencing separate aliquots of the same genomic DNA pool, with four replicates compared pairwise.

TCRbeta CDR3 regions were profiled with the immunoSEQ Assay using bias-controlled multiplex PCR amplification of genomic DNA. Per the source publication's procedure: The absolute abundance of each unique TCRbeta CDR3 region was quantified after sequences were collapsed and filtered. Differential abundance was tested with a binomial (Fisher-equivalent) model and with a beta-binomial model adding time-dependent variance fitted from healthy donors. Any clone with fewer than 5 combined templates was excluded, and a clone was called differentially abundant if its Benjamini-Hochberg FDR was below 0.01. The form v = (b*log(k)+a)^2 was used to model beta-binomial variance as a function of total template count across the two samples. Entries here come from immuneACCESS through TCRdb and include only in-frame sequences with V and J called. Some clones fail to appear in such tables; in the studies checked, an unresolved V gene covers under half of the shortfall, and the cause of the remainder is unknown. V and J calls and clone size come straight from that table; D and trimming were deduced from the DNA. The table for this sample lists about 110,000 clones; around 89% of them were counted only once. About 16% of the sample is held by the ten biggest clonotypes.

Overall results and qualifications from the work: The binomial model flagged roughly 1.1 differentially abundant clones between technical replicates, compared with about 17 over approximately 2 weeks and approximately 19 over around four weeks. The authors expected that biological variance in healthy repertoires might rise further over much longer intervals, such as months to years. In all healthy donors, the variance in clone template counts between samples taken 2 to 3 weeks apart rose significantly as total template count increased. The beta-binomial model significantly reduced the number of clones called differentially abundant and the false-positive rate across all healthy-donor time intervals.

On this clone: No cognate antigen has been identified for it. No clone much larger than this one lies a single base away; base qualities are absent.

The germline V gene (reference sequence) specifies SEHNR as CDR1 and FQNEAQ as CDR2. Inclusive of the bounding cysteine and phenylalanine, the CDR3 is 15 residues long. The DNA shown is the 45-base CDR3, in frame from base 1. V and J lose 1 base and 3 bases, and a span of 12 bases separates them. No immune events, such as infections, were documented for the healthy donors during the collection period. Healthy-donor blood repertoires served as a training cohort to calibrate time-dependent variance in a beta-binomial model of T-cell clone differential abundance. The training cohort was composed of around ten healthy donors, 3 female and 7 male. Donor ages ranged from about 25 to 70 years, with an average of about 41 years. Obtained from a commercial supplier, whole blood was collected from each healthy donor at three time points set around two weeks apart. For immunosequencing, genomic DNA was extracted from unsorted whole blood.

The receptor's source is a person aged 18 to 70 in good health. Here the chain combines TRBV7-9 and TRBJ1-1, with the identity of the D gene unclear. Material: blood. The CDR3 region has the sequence CASSLDANDYTEAFF. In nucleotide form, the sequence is TGTGCCAGCAGCTTAGACGCTAACGACTACACTGAAGCTTTCTTT.